One sample yielded the 19 T cell receptor beta chains listed below, sequenced in a study of prognosis after radiotherapy for stage I lung cancer. The authors amplified TCR beta CDR3 from genomic DNA using two-round multiplex PCR. The first PCR round targeted every TRBV and TRBJ gene with specific primers. Each CDR3 protein gets one entry after TCRdb re-called the multiplex PCR reads with MiXCR. The data hold 27,000 or so distinct CDR3 sequences, with roughly 41% observed a single time. Here the sequenced sample was PBMCs, taken before or after stereotactic body radiation therapy (not recorded which). Source of these receptors: a donor over 45 with non-small cell lung cancer.

The sample holds a few counts of this clonotype. Given a much more abundant clone one base away, this may be a read error. This rearrangement joins TRBV19 to TRBJ1-1; TRBD1 matches at 8 bases. The CDR3 has 16 residues. The V segment lost 7 bases and the J segment 1 base; nucleotides outside the gene matches: 11. Germline CDR1 reads LNHDA; CDR2 reads SQIVND (reference sequence). The CDR3 region is CASKITRGRRNTEAFF. The CDR3 DNA reads TGTGCCAGTAAGATTACCAGGGGGCGAAGGAACACTGAAGCTTTCTTT.

This clonotype was seen repeatedly, ten times or more. This chain joins TRBV11-2 and TRBJ2-7; D is possibly TRBD1 or TRBD2 (5 bases each). Deletions cut 8 bases from V and 5 bases from J, with 22 bases between. The V gene's germline CDR1 is SGHAT and CDR2 FQNNGV. CDR3 length equals 15 residues. CDR3 loop: CASVPRASGPDEQYF. The CDR3 region has the DNA TGTGCCAGCGTACCCCGGGCTTCGGGGCCTGACGAGCAGTACTTC.

The rearrangement joins TRBV28 to TRBJ2-1, with 8 positions matching TRBD2. Trimming at V came to 5 bases and at J to 8 bases, leaving 5 bases not matched to a gene. The length of the CDR3 is 13 residues. In germline, CDR1 is MDHEN, CDR2 SYDVKM. The CDR3 is CASSPGGIDEQFF. CDR3 DNA sequence: TGTGCCAGCAGTCCGGGGGGGATCGATGAGCAGTTCTTC.

This clonotype came up many times. This chain joins TRBV12-3 or TRBV12-4 and TRBJ1-2; D is perhaps TRBD1 (5 bases). V was cut by 5 bases and J by 1 base, with 20 bases left in between. The CDR3 consists of 17 residues. The CDR3 sequence: CASSPVQGRASNYGYTF. The CDR3 DNA is TGTGCCAGCAGTCCGGTCCAGGGAAGGGCGAGTAACTATGGCTACACCTTC.

In regard to this clonotype: Since a far larger clone is one base different, this is likely a read error. This rearrangement joins TRBV6-5 to TRBJ2-5; no clear D gene. The V gene's germline CDR1 is MNHEY and CDR2 SVGAGI. This CDR3 contains 11 residues. DNA for the CDR3: TGTGCCAGTAGTTTGTGGGAGACCCAGTACTTC. Amino acids: CASSLWETQYF.

This clonotype was recorded at least ten times. DNA of the CDR3: TGTGCCAGCAGTTTATCCCAAGAGACCCAGTACTTC. It is translated as CASSLSQETQYF. The chain uses TRBV28 and TRBJ2-5; D ambiguous. The CDR3 spans 12 residues. Germline V gene data show CDR1 as MDHEN and CDR2 as SYDVKM. V lost 1 base and J lost 1, with 1 base in between.

Note on this clonotype: A far larger clone lies a single base away; this is likely a read error. No conserved phenylalanine or tryptophan is present at the end of the CDR3, so a read error is the likely explanation. No DNA is shown, since the ends of the CDR3 on it are uncertain; the CDR3 is the one TCRdb lists. V gene TRBV6-1 combines with J gene TRBJ1-2; TRBD1 reflects the table's D call only, with no check against the DNA. The CDR3 is 8 amino acids long, termini counted. In germline, CDR1 is MNHNS, CDR2 SASEGT. CDR3 loop: CASSESPV.

By sample fraction, this clonotype is medium-sized. The V call is TRBV28, the J call TRBJ1-3; D is perhaps TRBD1 (5 bases). V lost 5 bases and J 4 bases, leaving 12 bases between the germline ends. The CDR3 covers 14 residues. Per germline, CDR1 MDHEN and CDR2 SYDVKM. The CDR3 DNA reads TGTGCCAGCAGTCCACAGGTTACCGGAAACACCATATATTTT. Translated: CASSPQVTGNTIYF.

In this sample, this clonotype turned up many times. A much bigger clone sits one base away, suggesting this may be a read error. The chain uses TRBV9 and TRBJ1-2; D is undetermined. Trimming shortened V by 3 bases and J by 0 bases, and 9 bases separated the two germline ends. The CDR3 consists of 14 residues. Germline V lookup: CDR1 SGDLS, CDR2 YYNGEE. As DNA, the CDR3 is TGTGCCAGCAGCGCTTCGGGAGCTAACTATGGCTACACCTTC. Translating it yields CASSASGANYGYTF.

This chain connects TRBV11-2 to TRBJ1-2; the D gene is possibly TRBD1 (5 bases). The CDR3 is 15 amino acids. The ends were cut back, 4 bases at V and 4 bases at J, with 16 bases in the middle. CDR1 and CDR2 (germline): SGHAT, FQNNGV. The CDR3 region is CASSSTTGTVYGYTF. The CDR3 coding sequence is TGTGCCAGCAGCTCCACTACCGGGACGGTCTATGGCTACACCTTC.

This clonotype was detected many times. This chain connects TRBV7-6 to TRBJ2-3; possible D gene TRBD2, 5 bases. The CDR3 is 15 residues long. With 5 bases removed from V and 6 bases from J, the gap between germline ends came to 18 bases. Germline-derived CDR1 and CDR2 are SGHVS and FNYEAQ. The CDR3 nucleotides read TGTGCCAGCAGCCGCCGGGATTTCGCCTCCGATACGCAGTATTTT. Its protein product is CASSRRDFASDTQYF.

This clonotype showed up many times. The chain uses TRBV19 and TRBJ1-2; D might be TRBD1 (5 bases). The germline V gene has CDR1 LNHDA and CDR2 SQIVND (reference sequence). Trimming took 5 bases from V and 0 from J, leaving 10 bases between them. The CDR3 has 14 amino acids. The CDR3 reads CASSLGPANYGYTF. In nucleotides, the CDR3 is TGTGCCAGTAGTCTGGGACCAGCTAACTATGGCTACACCTTC. Variable domain in full (rest from reference TRBV19 and TRBJ1-2): DGGITQSPKYLFRKEGQNVTLSCEQNLNHDAMYWYRQDPGQGLRLIYYSQIVNDFQKGDIAEGYSVSREKKESFPLTVTSAQKNPTAFYLCASSLGPANYGYTFGSGTRLTVV.

On this clonotype itself: Given a much more abundant clone one base away, this may be a read error. The chain links TRBV24-1 to TRBJ2-5; no clear D gene. The V gene lost 5 bases and the J gene lost 2 bases, with 14 bases spanning the gap. This CDR3 is built from 15 residues. Germline V gene data show CDR1 as KGHDR and CDR2 as SFDVKD. For the CDR3, the DNA is TGTGCCACCAGTGCTAATGAGGTGATGCAAGAGACCCAGTACTTC. It yields the protein CATSANEVMQETQYF.

The sample holds many counts of this clonotype. The chain employs TRBV7-9 and TRBJ2-5; no definite D call. Germline assignment: CDR1 SEHNR and CDR2 FQNEAQ (reference sequence). V was clipped by 5 bases and J by 4 bases, with 11 bases between them. The CDR3 contains 13 residues. CDR3 in amino acids: CASSPSTPETQYF. Here the CDR3 DNA reads TGTGCCAGCAGCCCATCCACTCCAGAGACCCAGTACTTC.

The chain couples TRBV5-1 to TRBJ2-1, with 11 bases fitting TRBD2. Germline lookup yields CDR1 SGHRS and CDR2 YFSETQ. V dropped 4 bases and J dropped 7; count of bases not matched to a gene: 10. CDR3 length: 16 residues. The CDR3 bases are TGCGCCAGCAGCATAGATGGGGCTAGCGGGAGGAATGAGCAGTTCTTC. This gives the protein CASSIDGASGRNEQFF. Supplemented by reference TRBV5-1 and TRBJ2-1, the full variable domain reads KAGVTQTPRYLIKTRGQQVTLSCSPISGHRSVSWYQQTPGQGLQFLFEYFSETQRNKGNFPGRFSGRQFSNSRSEMNVSTLELGDSALYLCASSIDGASGRNEQFFGPGTRLTVL.

The sample holds many counts of this clonotype. V and J are TRBV6-2 or TRBV6-3 and TRBJ1-1, with D hard to call. V was cut by 5 bases and J by 4 bases, with 11 bases left in between. CDR1 is MNHEY, CDR2 SVGEGT, per germline. This CDR3 is 13 amino acids long. The CDR3 reads CASSETFLTEAFF. The CDR3 region has the DNA TGTGCCAGCAGTGAAACATTTCTCACTGAAGCTTTCTTT.

This clonotype was seen a handful of times. With a much larger clone just one base away, this may be a read error. This chain's CDR3 is CSALKGVTYEQYF. CDR3 bases: TGCAGTGCTTTAAAAGGGGTAACCTACGAGCAGTACTTC. The chain couples TRBV20-1 to TRBJ2-7; TRBD1 is a possible D gene (5 bases). The V end was cut by 5 bases, the J end by 2 bases, with 13 bases between. The germline V gene has CDR1 DFQATT and CDR2 SNEGSKA (reference sequence). The CDR3 contains 13 residues.

As for this clonotype: It may be a read error: a sequence one base away is much more abundant. This chain joins TRBV20-1 and TRBJ2-5; perhaps TRBD2 as D (5 bases). The CDR3 runs 12 residues. The V end was cut by 6 bases, the J end by 5 bases, with 13 bases between. The V gene's germline CDR1 is DFQATT and CDR2 SNEGSKA (reference sequence). The CDR3 sequence: CSAAGVTETQYF. CDR3 coding DNA: TGCAGTGCCGCCGGGGTGACGGAGACCCAGTACTTC.

Concerning this clonotype itself: One end of the junction does not line up with germline, which may come from a read error. The chain links TRBV28 to TRBJ1-5, with TRBD1 as a possible D gene (5 bases). This CDR3 is 18 amino acids long. CDR1 MDHEN and CDR2 SYDVKM come from the germline V gene. In nucleotides, the CDR3 is TGTGCCAGCAGCCCCATCCTTGGGGGGGTGGTGGGCAATCATCCCCAGCATTTT. It specifies CASSPILGGVVGNHPQHF.